The rows below give T cell receptor beta chains drawn from one sample of a study of T cells in Graves' hyperthyroidism and ophthalmopathy. MiXCR, applied by TCRdb to the multiplex PCR reads, yields one record per CDR3 protein. The table has hundreds of thousands of distinct CDR3 sequences, 38% seen once. The sequenced sample was blood. The receptors here all came from a man between 18 and 35 years old with Graves' hyperthyroidism. CDR3s include the opening cysteine and the closing phenylalanine or tryptophan. D genes are given only for firm matches. Only part of the rows carry a size: once, few, many, or a class if the clone is expanded.

D | size | J | V | CDR3 | DNA
- | few | TRBJ1-5 | TRBV12-3/TRBV12-4 | CASSADPPGNQPQHF | TGTGCCAGCAGCGCTGACCCCCCGGGCAATCAGCCCCAGCATTTT
- | - | TRBJ1-1 | TRBV15 | CATSSAYTEAFF | TGTGCCACCAGCAGTGCTTATACTGAAGCTTTCTTT
- | - | TRBJ2-3 | TRBV7-2 | CASSVGDDTQYF | TGTGCCAGCAGCGTAGGGGACGATACGCAGTATTTT
- | - | TRBJ1-5 | TRBV25-1 | CASSPAGLTDQPQHF | TGTGCCAGCAGTCCGGCAGGGCTGACCGATCAGCCCCAGCATTTT
- | few | TRBJ2-6 | TRBV19 | CASSPDGSGANVLTF | TGTGCCAGTAGTCCGGACGGCTCTGGGGCCAACGTCCTGACTTTC
- | many | TRBJ2-7 | TRBV2 | CASGGREQYF | TGTGCCAGCGGAGGCCGCGAGCAGTACTTC
- | - | TRBJ2-7 | TRBV6-5 | CASSPRQVLYEQYF | TGTGCCAGCAGTCCAAGACAGGTCCTCTACGAGCAGTACTTC
- | - | TRBJ1-5 | TRBV2 | CASSDDGYGNQPQHF | TGTGCCAGCAGTGACGACGGGTATGGCAATCAGCCCCAGCATTTT
TRBD1 | few | TRBJ1-1 | TRBV13 | CASSFSTGGTEAFF | TGTGCCAGCAGCTTCTCGACAGGGGGCACTGAAGCTTTCTTT
- | - | TRBJ1-5 | TRBV10-3 | CAITRTAGSNQPQHF | TGTGCCATCACTAGGACAGCCGGTAGCAATCAGCCCCAGCATTTT
- | medium-sized | TRBJ2-2 | TRBV29-1 | CSVEWNTGELFF | TGCAGCGTTGAGTGGAACACCGGGGAGCTGTTTTTT
- | many | TRBJ2-7 | TRBV10-3 | CAISVKRGMNEQYF | TGTGCCATCAGTGTGAAACGAGGTATGAACGAGCAGTACTTC
TRBD1 | many | TRBJ1-4 | TRBV29-1 | CSVLGQGEQLFF | TGCAGCGTATTGGGACAGGGGGAACAACTGTTTTTT
TRBD1 | - | TRBJ2-7 | TRBV20-1 | CSAPPGQGTEQYF | TGCAGTGCACCACCGGGACAGGGCACCGAGCAGTACTTC
TRBD1 | - | TRBJ1-1 | TRBV9 | CASSLTGSAFF | TGTGCCAGCAGCCTGACAGGGTCAGCTTTCTTT
- | few | TRBJ2-5 | TRBV5-1 | CASSLEGGTETQYF | TGCGCCAGCAGCTTGGAAGGGGGGACAGAGACCCAGTACTTC
- | - | TRBJ1-1 | TRBV2 | CASSLFYELGYAEAFF | TGTGCCAGCAGTTTGTTCTATGAATTAGGGTACGCTGAAGCTTTCTTT
TRBD1 | many | TRBJ2-7 | TRBV10-3 | CASSPTGRREVLYF | TGTGCCTCCTCCCCGACAGGGCGAAGGGAAGTCTTGTACTTC
TRBD1 | many | TRBJ1-4 | TRBV2 | CASRMDREDEKLFF | TGTGCCAGCAGGATGGACAGGGAGGATGAAAAACTGTTTTTT
- | few | TRBJ1-2 | TRBV7-2 | CASSPGWTNYGYTF | TGTGCCAGCAGCCCCGGCTGGACTAACTATGGCTACACCTTC